The 3 T cell receptor beta chains reported below all come from one sample, sequenced in a study of cytomegalovirus exposure and HLA in healthy donors. The PCR made use of 60 Vbeta and 13 Jbeta primers. Data came from immunoSEQ multiplex PCR; TCRdb stores just in-frame clones and leaves some out. The sample holds some 170,000 clones, around 80% seen once. Sequences were obtained from PBMCs. These receptors were obtained from a woman aged 55-69 years in good health and CMV-seropositive.

This clone was seen only once. The chain couples TRBV14 to TRBJ2-1; 9 nucleotides align to TRBD2. CDR1 is SGHDN, CDR2 FVKESK, per germline. This CDR3 is built from 17 residues. V was clipped by 0 bases and J by 2 bases; unmatched bases: 5. In nucleotides, the CDR3 is TGTGCCAGCAGCCAAGATGAAAGCGGGAGGCCCTACAATGAGCAGTTCTTC. It is translated as CASSQDESGRPYNEQFF. Full variable domain (rest looked up from reference TRBV14 and TRBJ2-1): EAGVTQFPSHSVIEKGQTVTLRCDPISGHDNLYWYRRVMGKEIKFLLHFVKESKQDESGMPNNRFLAERTGGTYSTLKVQPAELEDSGVYFCASSQDESGRPYNEQFFGPGTRLTVL.

This rearrangement joins TRBV6-5 to TRBJ1-4, with 7 bases aligning to TRBD1. Germline V gene data show CDR1 as MNHEY and CDR2 as SVGAGI. The CDR3 runs to 14 residues. Unmatched junction bases numbered 6, after V lost 5 bases and J lost 6 bases. In DNA, the CDR3 is TGTGCCAGCAGTCAATCAGGGGGAGATGAAAAACTGTTTTTT. Translation: CASSQSGGDEKLFF.

The chain uses TRBV5-1 and TRBJ2-1; 11 bases line up with TRBD2. Germline V gene lookup returns CDR1 SGHRS and CDR2 YFSETQ. The CDR3 totals 14 residues. J was trimmed by 8 bases and V by 2 bases; bases with no gene match: 3. The CDR3 sequence: CASSFSGGAYEQFF. Written as DNA, the CDR3 is TGCGCCAGCAGCTTTAGCGGGGGGGCCTATGAGCAGTTCTTC.